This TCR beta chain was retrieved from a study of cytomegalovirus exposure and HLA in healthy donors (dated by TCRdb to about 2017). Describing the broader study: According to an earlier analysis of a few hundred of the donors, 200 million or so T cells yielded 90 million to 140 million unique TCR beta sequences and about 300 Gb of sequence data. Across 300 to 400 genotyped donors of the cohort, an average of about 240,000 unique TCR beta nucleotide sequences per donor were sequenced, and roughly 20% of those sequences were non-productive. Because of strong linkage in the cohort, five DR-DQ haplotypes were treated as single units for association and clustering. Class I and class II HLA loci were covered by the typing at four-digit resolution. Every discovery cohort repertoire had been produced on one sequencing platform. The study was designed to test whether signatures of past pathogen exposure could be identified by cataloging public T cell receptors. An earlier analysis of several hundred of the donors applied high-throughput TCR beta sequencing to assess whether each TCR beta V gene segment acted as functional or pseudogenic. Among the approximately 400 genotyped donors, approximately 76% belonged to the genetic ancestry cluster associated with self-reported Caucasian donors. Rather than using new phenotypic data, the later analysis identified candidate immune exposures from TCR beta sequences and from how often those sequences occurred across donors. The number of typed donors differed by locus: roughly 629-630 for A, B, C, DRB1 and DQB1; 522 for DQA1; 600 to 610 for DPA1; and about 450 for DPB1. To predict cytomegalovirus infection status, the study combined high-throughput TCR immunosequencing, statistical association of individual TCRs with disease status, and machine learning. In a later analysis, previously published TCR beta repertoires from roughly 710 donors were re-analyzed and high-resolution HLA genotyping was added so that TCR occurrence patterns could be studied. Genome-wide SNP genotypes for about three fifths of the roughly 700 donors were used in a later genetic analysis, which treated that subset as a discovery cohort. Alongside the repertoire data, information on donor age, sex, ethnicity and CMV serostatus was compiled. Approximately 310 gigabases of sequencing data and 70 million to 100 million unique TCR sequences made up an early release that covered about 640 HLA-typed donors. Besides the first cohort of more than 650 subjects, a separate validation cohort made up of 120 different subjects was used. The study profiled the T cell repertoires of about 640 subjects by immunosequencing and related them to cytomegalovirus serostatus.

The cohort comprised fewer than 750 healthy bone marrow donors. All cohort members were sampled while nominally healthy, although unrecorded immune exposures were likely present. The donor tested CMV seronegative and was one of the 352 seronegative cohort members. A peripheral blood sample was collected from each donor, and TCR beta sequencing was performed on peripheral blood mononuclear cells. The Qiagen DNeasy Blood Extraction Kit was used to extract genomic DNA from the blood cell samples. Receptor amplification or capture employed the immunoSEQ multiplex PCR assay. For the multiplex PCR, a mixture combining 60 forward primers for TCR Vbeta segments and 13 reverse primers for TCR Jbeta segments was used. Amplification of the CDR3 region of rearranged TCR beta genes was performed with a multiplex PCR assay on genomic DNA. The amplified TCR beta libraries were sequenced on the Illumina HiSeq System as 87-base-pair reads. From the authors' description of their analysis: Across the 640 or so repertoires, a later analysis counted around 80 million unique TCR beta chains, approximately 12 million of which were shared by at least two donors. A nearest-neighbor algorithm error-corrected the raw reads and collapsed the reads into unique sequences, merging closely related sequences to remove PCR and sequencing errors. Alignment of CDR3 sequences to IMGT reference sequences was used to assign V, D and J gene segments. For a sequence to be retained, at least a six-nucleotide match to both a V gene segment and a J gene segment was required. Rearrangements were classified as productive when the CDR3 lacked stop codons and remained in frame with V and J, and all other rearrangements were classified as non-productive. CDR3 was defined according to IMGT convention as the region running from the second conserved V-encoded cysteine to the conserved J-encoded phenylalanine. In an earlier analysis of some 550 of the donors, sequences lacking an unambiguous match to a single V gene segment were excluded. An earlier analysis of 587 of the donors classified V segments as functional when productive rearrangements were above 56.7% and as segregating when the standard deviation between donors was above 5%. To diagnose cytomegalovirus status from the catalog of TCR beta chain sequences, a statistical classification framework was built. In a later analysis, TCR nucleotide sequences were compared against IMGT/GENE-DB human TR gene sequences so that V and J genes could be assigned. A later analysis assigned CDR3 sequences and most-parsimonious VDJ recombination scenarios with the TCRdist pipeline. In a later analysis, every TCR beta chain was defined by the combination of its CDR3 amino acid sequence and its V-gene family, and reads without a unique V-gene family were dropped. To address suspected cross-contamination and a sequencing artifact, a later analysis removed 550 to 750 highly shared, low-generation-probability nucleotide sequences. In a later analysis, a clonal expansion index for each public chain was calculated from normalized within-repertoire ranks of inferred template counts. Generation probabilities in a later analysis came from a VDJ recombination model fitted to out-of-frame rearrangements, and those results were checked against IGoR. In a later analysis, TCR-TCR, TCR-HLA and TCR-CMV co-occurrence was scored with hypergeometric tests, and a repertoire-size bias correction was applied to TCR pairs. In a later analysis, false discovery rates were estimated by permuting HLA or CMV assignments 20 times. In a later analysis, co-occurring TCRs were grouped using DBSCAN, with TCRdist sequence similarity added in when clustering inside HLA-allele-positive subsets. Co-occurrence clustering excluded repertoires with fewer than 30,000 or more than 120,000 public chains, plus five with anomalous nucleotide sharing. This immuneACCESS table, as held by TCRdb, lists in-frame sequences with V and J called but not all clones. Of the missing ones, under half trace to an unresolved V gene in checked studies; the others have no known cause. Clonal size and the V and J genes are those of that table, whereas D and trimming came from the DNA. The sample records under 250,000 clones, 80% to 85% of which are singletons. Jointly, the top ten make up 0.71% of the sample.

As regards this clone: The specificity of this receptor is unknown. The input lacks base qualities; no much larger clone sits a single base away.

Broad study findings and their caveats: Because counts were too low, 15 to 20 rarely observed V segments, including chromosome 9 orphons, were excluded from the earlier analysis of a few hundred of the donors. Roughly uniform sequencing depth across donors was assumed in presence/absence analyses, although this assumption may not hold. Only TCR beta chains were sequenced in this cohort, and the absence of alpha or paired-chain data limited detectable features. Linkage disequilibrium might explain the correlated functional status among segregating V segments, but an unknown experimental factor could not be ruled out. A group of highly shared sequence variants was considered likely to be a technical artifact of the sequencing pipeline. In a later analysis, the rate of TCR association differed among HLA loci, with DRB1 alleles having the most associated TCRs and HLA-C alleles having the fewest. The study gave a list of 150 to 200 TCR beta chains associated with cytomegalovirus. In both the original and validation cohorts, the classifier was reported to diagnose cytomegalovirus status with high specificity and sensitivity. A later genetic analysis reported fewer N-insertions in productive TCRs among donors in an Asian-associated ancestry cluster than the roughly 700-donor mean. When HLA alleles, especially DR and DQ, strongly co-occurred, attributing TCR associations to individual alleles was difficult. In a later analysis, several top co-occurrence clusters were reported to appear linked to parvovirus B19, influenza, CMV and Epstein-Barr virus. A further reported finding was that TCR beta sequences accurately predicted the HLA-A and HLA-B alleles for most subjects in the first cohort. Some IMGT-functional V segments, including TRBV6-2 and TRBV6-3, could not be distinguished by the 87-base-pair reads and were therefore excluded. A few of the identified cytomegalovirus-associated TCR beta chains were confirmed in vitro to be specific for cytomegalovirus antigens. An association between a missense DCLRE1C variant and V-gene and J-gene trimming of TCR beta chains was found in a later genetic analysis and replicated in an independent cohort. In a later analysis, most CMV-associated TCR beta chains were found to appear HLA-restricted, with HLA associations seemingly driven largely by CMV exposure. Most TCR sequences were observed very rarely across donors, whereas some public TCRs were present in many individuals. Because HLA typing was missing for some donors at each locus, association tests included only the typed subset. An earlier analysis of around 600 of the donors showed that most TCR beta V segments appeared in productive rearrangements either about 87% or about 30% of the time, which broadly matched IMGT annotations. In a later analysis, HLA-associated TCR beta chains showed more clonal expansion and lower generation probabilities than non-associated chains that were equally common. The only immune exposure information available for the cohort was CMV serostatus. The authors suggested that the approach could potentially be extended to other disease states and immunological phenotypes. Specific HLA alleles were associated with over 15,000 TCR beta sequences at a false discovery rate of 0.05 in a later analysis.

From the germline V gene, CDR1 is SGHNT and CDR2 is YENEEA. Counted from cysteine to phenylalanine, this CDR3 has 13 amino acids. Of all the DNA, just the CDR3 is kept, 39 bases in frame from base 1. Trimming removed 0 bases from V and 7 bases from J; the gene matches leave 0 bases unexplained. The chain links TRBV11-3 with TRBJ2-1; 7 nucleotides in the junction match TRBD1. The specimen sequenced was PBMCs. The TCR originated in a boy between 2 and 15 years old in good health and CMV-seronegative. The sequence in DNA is TGTGCCAGCAGCTTAGAACAGGGGAATGAGCAGTTCTTC. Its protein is CASSLEQGNEQFF.